This T cell receptor (beta chain) was found in a study of OX40 agonist ivuxolimab in advanced cancers. This CDR3 contains 11 residues. V gave up 4 bases and J gave up 1 base, with 4 bases separating them. Germline assignment: CDR1 DFQATT and CDR2 SNEGSKA (reference sequence). This clone has more than one count but fewer than ten. The protocol was immunoSEQ multiplex PCR, while the TCRdb copy is restricted to in-frame clones and leaves out a portion. Of tens of thousands of clones listed, approximately 91% are singletons. V and J are TRBV20-1 and TRBJ1-1, with D unclear. The material was CD4+ or CD8+ T cells sorted from blood, obtained in a trial of the OX40 agonist ivuxolimab. The receptor comes from an adult with an advanced solid tumor such as melanoma, head and neck, liver or kidney cancer. The CDR3 bases are TGCAGTGCTATGGAGAACACTGAAGCTTTCTTT. It codes for CSAMENTEAFF.